Listed below are T cell receptor beta chains from one sample, sequenced in a study of CD8+ T cells in alopecia areata. The assay was immunoSEQ multiplex PCR, and TCRdb's table has in-frame clones only and misses some. The sample contains around 170,000 clones, 51% of which appear only once. The sequenced sample was CD8+ T cells sorted from blood, obtained at week 52, from a patient treated with tofacitinib. These receptors were collected from a human donor with alopecia areata. Each CDR3 is given with its conserved first and last residue.

v_call cdr3_aa
TRBV27 CASSSGQGYQPQHF
TRBV5-6 CASSPGVLAYEQYF
TRBV6-5 CASSTPGQVPHF
TRBV5-1 CASSPSPTGGGYNEQFF
TRBV27 CASSLSARGHEQYF
TRBV30 CAWRGQGKYEQYF
TRBV5-1 CASSLEGYEQYF
TRBV7-6 CASSPGTSGAFGYEQYF
TRBV18 CASSPYGGAYNEQFF
TRBV5-1 CASSLTGGNQPQHF
TRBV18 CASSPFKDREETQYF
TRBV7-6 CASSYSRTPTREQYF
TRBV27 CASRPGISDYGYTF
TRBV7-9 CASSSYQGTQYF
TRBV13 CASSHPMGMNTEAFF
TRBV13 CASSLRPDEQYF
TRBV7-2 CASSLAGGLGLSTDTQYF
TRBV5-1 CASSLVAGGTIYF
TRBV11-2 CASSLGGSNPYEQYF
TRBV6-5 CASSYGSGGGETQYF
TRBV6-6 CASSTRDPLHF
TRBV19 CASSLRGYDQPQHF
TRBV27 CAAGGANEQYF
TRBV30 CAWSVQGGEEAFF
TRBV4-2 CASSQEDRGGYGYTF
TRBV7-9 CASRRLGNSRYQETQYF
TRBV7-2 CASSRYAKNIQYF